This is a list of T cell receptor beta chains from one sample in a study of cytomegalovirus exposure and HLA in healthy donors. The method was immunoSEQ multiplex PCR; TCRdb's version includes in-frame clones alone and lacks a portion of them. This table lists about 88,000 clones. Sequenced material: PBMCs. The receptor source for this set is a girl aged 5-17 years in good health and CMV-seropositive. The CDR3 runs from the conserved cysteine through the conserved F or W. The D gene is left open where the match is weak.

V gene: TRBV4-3
J gene: TRBJ1-4
D gene: TRBD1
CDR3 protein: CASSQDPPQGLATNEKLFF
CDR3 DNA: TGCGCCAGCAGCCAAGATCCCCCACAGGGGTTGGCGACTAATGAAAAACTGTTTTTT

V gene: TRBV25-1
J gene: TRBJ2-1
D gene: .
CDR3 protein: CASSRGAEPYNEQFF
CDR3 DNA: TGTGCCAGCTCCAGGGGGGCCGAGCCCTACAATGAGCAGTTCTTC

V gene: TRBV7-3
J gene: TRBJ2-3
D gene: TRBD2
CDR3 protein: CASSLSAGGGTDTQYF
CDR3 DNA: TGTGCCAGCAGCTTATCAGCGGGGGGTGGCACAGATACGCAGTATTTT

V gene: TRBV4-2
J gene: TRBJ2-2
D gene: TRBD2
CDR3 protein: CASSQTSGGANTGELFF
CDR3 DNA: TGTGCCAGCAGCCAGACTAGCGGGGGGGCGAACACCGGGGAGCTGTTTTTT

V gene: TRBV9
J gene: TRBJ2-5
D gene: .
CDR3 protein: CASSVGWEWEETQYF
CDR3 DNA: TGTGCCAGCAGCGTAGGTTGGGAGTGGGAAGAGACCCAGTACTTC

V gene: TRBV18
J gene: TRBJ2-1
D gene: TRBD2
CDR3 protein: CASSPPSGANEQFF
CDR3 DNA: TGTGCCAGCTCACCCCCTAGCGGGGCAAATGAGCAGTTCTTC

V gene: TRBV6-1
J gene: TRBJ1-3
D gene: .
CDR3 protein: CASSETSGNTIYF
CDR3 DNA: TGTGCCAGCAGTGAGACTTCTGGAAACACCATATATTTT

V gene: TRBV5-6
J gene: TRBJ1-2
D gene: .
CDR3 protein: CASSNHRFGEVYYGYTF
CDR3 DNA: TGTGCCAGCAGCAACCACCGTTTCGGGGAAGTCTACTATGGCTACACCTTC

V gene: TRBV6-5
J gene: TRBJ2-7
D gene: .
CDR3 protein: CASSYSGAGYSYEQYF
CDR3 DNA: TGTGCCAGCAGTTACTCGGGAGCGGGTTACTCCTACGAGCAGTACTTC

V gene: TRBV5-3
J gene: TRBJ2-3
D gene: TRBD2
CDR3 protein: CARSSRMTSGFRTDTQYF
CDR3 DNA: TGTGCCAGAAGCTCTAGGATGACTAGCGGGTTTCGCACAGATACGCAGTATTTT

V gene: TRBV4-1
J gene: TRBJ1-2
D gene: TRBD1
CDR3 protein: CASSQGLRGRKSNYGYTF
CDR3 DNA: TGCGCCAGCAGCCAAGGACTCAGGGGGCGTAAATCCAACTATGGCTACACCTTC

V gene: TRBV6-1
J gene: TRBJ1-3
D gene: .
CDR3 protein: CASNGGLYGNTIYF
CDR3 DNA: TGTGCCAGCAACGGGGGGTTATACGGAAACACCATATATTTT

V gene: TRBV29-1
J gene: TRBJ2-3
D gene: TRBD2
CDR3 protein: CSVETSGGRRTDTQYF
CDR3 DNA: TGCAGCGTTGAAACTAGCGGGGGTCGCCGCACAGATACGCAGTATTTT

V gene: TRBV4-3
J gene: TRBJ1-1
D gene: TRBD1
CDR3 protein: CASSQAGTANTEDFF
CDR3 DNA: TGCGCCAGCAGCCAAGCAGGGACAGCAAACACTGAAGATTTCTTT

V gene: TRBV7-3
J gene: TRBJ1-1
D gene: .
CDR3 protein: CASSTNQGSTEAFF
CDR3 DNA: TGTGCCAGCAGCACCAATCAGGGGTCCACTGAAGCTTTCTTT

V gene: TRBV9
J gene: TRBJ2-3
D gene: .
CDR3 protein: CASSVYGIADTQYF
CDR3 DNA: TGTGCCAGCAGCGTCTACGGGATTGCAGATACGCAGTATTTT

V gene: TRBV19
J gene: TRBJ1-2
D gene: .
CDR3 protein: CASSIHERNYGYTF
CDR3 DNA: TGTGCCAGTAGTATTCATGAGAGGAACTATGGCTACACCTTC

V gene: TRBV4-1
J gene: TRBJ1-4
D gene: TRBD1
CDR3 protein: CASSKTGTVNEKLFF
CDR3 DNA: TGCGCCAGCAGCAAGACCGGGACAGTGAATGAAAAACTGTTTTTT

V gene: TRBV5-1
J gene: TRBJ2-7
D gene: .
CDR3 protein: CASSRGGTQQNYEQYF
CDR3 DNA: TGCGCCAGCAGCAGGGGGGGGACGCAGCAAAACTACGAGCAGTACTTC

V gene: TRBV7-9
J gene: TRBJ2-7
D gene: TRBD2
CDR3 protein: CASSSARGAYEQYF
CDR3 DNA: TGTGCCAGCAGCTCAGCTCGGGGGGCCTACGAGCAGTACTTC

V gene: TRBV15
J gene: TRBJ2-2
D gene: .
CDR3 protein: CATSRDRGSSVGELFF
CDR3 DNA: TGTGCCACCAGCAGAGATAGAGGGTCATCGGTCGGGGAGCTGTTTTTT

V gene: TRBV5-4
J gene: TRBJ1-3
D gene: .
CDR3 protein: CASSLPGTTSGNTIYF
CDR3 DNA: TGTGCCAGCAGCTTGCCCGGGACAACCTCTGGAAACACCATATATTTT

V gene: TRBV7-3
J gene: TRBJ1-1
D gene: TRBD1
CDR3 protein: CASSQETGPVGEAFF
CDR3 DNA: TGTGCCAGCAGCCAAGAGACAGGGCCCGTTGGTGAAGCTTTCTTT

V gene: TRBV6-1
J gene: TRBJ2-7
D gene: .
CDR3 protein: CASSERPTPAHSSYEQYF
CDR3 DNA: TGTGCCAGCAGTGAAAGACCTACCCCGGCGCACAGCTCCTACGAGCAGTACTTC

V gene: TRBV7-9
J gene: TRBJ2-5
D gene: TRBD2
CDR3 protein: CASSRGGTSGGDQETQYF
CDR3 DNA: TGTGCCAGCAGCCGAGGTGGGACTAGCGGGGGGGATCAAGAGACCCAGTACTTC

V gene: TRBV11-2
J gene: TRBJ2-3
D gene: .
CDR3 protein: CASSSDYAGTDTQYF
CDR3 DNA: TGTGCCAGCAGCTCCGACTATGCGGGTACAGATACGCAGTATTTT

V gene: TRBV28
J gene: TRBJ1-1
D gene: .
CDR3 protein: CASSLSGREEAFF
CDR3 DNA: TGTGCCAGCAGTTTATCTGGCCGGGAGGAAGCTTTCTTT

V gene: TRBV12-5
J gene: TRBJ1-2
D gene: .
CDR3 protein: CASGFMGSTLGYTF
CDR3 DNA: TGTGCTAGTGGTTTTATGGGCTCTACTCTTGGCTACACCTTC

V gene: TRBV2
J gene: TRBJ1-2
D gene: TRBD1
CDR3 protein: CASSEGQGDGYTF
CDR3 DNA: TGTGCCAGCAGTGAAGGACAGGGTGATGGCTACACCTTC

V gene: TRBV15
J gene: TRBJ2-7
D gene: .
CDR3 protein: CATSGQTDYEQYF
CDR3 DNA: TGTGCCACCAGCGGGCAGACGGACTACGAGCAGTACTTC

V gene: TRBV5-1
J gene: TRBJ2-5
D gene: TRBD1
CDR3 protein: CASSLGGQGRAQRETQYF
CDR3 DNA: TGCGCCAGCAGCTTGGGGGGACAGGGTAGGGCGCAACGGGAGACCCAGTACTTC

V gene: TRBV29-1
J gene: TRBJ2-3
D gene: .
CDR3 protein: CSVEWRGVETQYF
CDR3 DNA: TGCAGCGTTGAATGGCGGGGCGTAGAAACGCAGTATTTT

V gene: TRBV5-6
J gene: TRBJ2-3
D gene: TRBD2
CDR3 protein: CASNRLAGGPTDTQYF
CDR3 DNA: TGTGCCAGCAACCGACTAGCGGGGGGGCCCACAGATACGCAGTATTTT

V gene: TRBV14
J gene: TRBJ2-7
D gene: .
CDR3 protein: CASSPSSYEQYF
CDR3 DNA: TGTGCCAGCAGCCCCAGCTCCTACGAGCAGTACTTC

V gene: TRBV5-1
J gene: TRBJ1-2
D gene: TRBD1
CDR3 protein: CASSLGQGVGGYTF
CDR3 DNA: TGCGCCAGCAGCTTGGGACAGGGGGTAGGCGGCTACACCTTC

V gene: TRBV5-1
J gene: TRBJ1-4
D gene: .
CDR3 protein: CASSFTGWDEKLFF
CDR3 DNA: TGCGCCAGCAGCTTCACAGGGTGGGATGAAAAACTGTTTTTT

V gene: TRBV7-9
J gene: TRBJ1-2
D gene: .
CDR3 protein: CASSSSTAGGYTF
CDR3 DNA: TGTGCCAGCAGCTCATCGACTGCGGGTGGCTACACCTTC

V gene: TRBV4-3
J gene: TRBJ2-1
D gene: TRBD2
CDR3 protein: CASSQESGGVYNEQFF
CDR3 DNA: TGCGCCAGCAGCCAAGAAAGCGGGGGAGTTTACAATGAGCAGTTCTTC

V gene: TRBV4-1
J gene: TRBJ2-7
D gene: .
CDR3 protein: CASSHPGSYEQYF
CDR3 DNA: TGCGCCAGCAGCCATCCAGGGTCCTACGAGCAGTACTTC

V gene: TRBV5-1
J gene: TRBJ2-1
D gene: .
CDR3 protein: CASSFSPSYNEQFF
CDR3 DNA: TGCGCCAGCAGCTTTAGCCCATCCTACAATGAGCAGTTCTTC

V gene: TRBV7-3
J gene: TRBJ2-1
D gene: TRBD2
CDR3 protein: CASSLIAGANNEQFF
CDR3 DNA: TGTGCCAGCAGCTTAATAGCGGGGGCCAACAATGAGCAGTTCTTC

V gene: TRBV18
J gene: TRBJ1-1
D gene: .
CDR3 protein: CASLPWREEKANTEAFF
CDR3 DNA: TGTGCCAGCTTACCTTGGAGGGAGGAGAAGGCGAACACTGAAGCTTTCTTT

V gene: TRBV4-1
J gene: TRBJ1-2
D gene: TRBD1
CDR3 protein: CASSQDPQGVDNGYTF
CDR3 DNA: TGCGCCAGCAGCCAAGATCCACAGGGGGTTGATAATGGCTACACCTTC

V gene: TRBV19
J gene: TRBJ2-3
D gene: .
CDR3 protein: CASKLGATDTQYF
CDR3 DNA: TGTGCCAGTAAGCTAGGGGCCACAGATACGCAGTATTTT

V gene: TRBV6-7
J gene: TRBJ1-1
D gene: TRBD1
CDR3 protein: CASSYSIKGQHPDTEAFF
CDR3 DNA: TGTGCCAGCAGTTACTCGATAAAGGGACAGCACCCGGACACTGAAGCTTTCTTT

V gene: TRBV9
J gene: TRBJ1-3
D gene: .
CDR3 protein: CASSVGLRRFGGNTIYF
CDR3 DNA: TGTGCCAGCAGCGTAGGATTAAGGAGGTTCGGTGGAAACACCATATATTTT

V gene: TRBV6-1
J gene: TRBJ2-7
D gene: .
CDR3 protein: CASSVEGSYEQYF
CDR3 DNA: TGTGCCAGCAGTGTGGAAGGGAGCTACGAGCAGTACTTC

V gene: TRBV7-2
J gene: TRBJ1-2
D gene: TRBD1
CDR3 protein: CASRSGTGNYGYTF
CDR3 DNA: TGTGCCAGCAGATCAGGGACAGGGAACTATGGCTACACCTTC